One sample yielded the 10 T cell receptor beta chains listed below, sequenced in a study of blood T cell repertoires in COVID-19. TCRdb's copy holds only in-frame clones and misses some; the assay was immunoSEQ multiplex PCR. The sample shows approximately 100,000 clones, 75% to 90% of them seen only once. Sequenced sample: peripheral blood. All receptors come from a human donor in a cohort sampled during active COVID-19.

The chain joins TRBV5-1 to TRBJ1-1; a weak D match, TRBD1 (6 bases). V dropped 1 base and J dropped 5 bases, with 12 bases sitting between them. Germline CDR1 reads SGHRS; CDR2 reads YFSETQ. The CDR3 has 14 amino acids. The CDR3 loop is CASSLQGSGTEAFF. As DNA, the CDR3 is TGCGCCAGCAGCTTGCAGGGGTCGGGTACTGAAGCTTTCTTT. The variable domain in full, completed from reference TRBV5-1 and TRBJ1-1, reads KAGVTQTPRYLIKTRGQQVTLSCSPISGHRSVSWYQQTPGQGLQFLFEYFSETQRNKGNFPGRFSGRQFSNSRSEMNVSTLELGDSALYLCASSLQGSGTEAFFGQGTRLTVV.

The chain recombines TRBV9 with TRBJ1-3; 9 bases line up with TRBD1. V lost 3 bases to trimming and J lost 4 bases; unmatched junction nucleotides: 5. The CDR3 spans 15 residues. The germline CDR1 and CDR2 sequences are SGDLS and YYNGEE. This chain's CDR3 is CASSGQGVVGNTIYF. CDR3 coding DNA: TGTGCCAGCAGCGGACAGGGGGTTGTAGGAAACACCATATATTTT.

The chain joins TRBV12-3 or TRBV12-4 to TRBJ1-2; TRBD1 agrees at 11 bases. V was clipped by 6 bases and J by 6 bases; unmatched bases: 3. The CDR3 is 13 amino acids. This chain's CDR3 is CASRGQGGHGYTF. The CDR3 nucleotides are TGTGCCAGCAGGGGACAGGGGGGGCATGGCTACACCTTC.

This chain joins TRBV3-1 (or the pseudogene TRBV3-2) and TRBJ1-6; D is perhaps TRBD1 (5 bases). This CDR3 is built from 15 residues. Germline V gives CDR1 LGHDT, CDR2 YNNKEL (reference sequence). Trimming removed 3 bases from V and 11 bases from J, with 17 bases in between. The CDR3 DNA is TGTGCCAGCAGCCAGCTCCAGGGTTCGTGGGCACCCCTCCACTTT. Translation gives CASSQLQGSWAPLHF.

This chain joins TRBV7-3 and TRBJ2-3; D may be TRBD2 (6 bases). CDR1 and CDR2 (germline): SGHTA, FQGTGA. The length of the CDR3 is 14 residues. The V end lost 3 bases, the J end lost 6 bases, and 13 bases lay between the germline ends. CDR3 sequence (DNA): TGTGCCAGCAGCTTGAGGGCGGGGACCGATACGCAGTATTTT. This translates into CASSLRAGTDTQYF.

The gene calls are TRBV18 and TRBJ1-3; D is perhaps TRBD1 (6 bases). This CDR3 region has 16 residues. CDR1 KGHSH and CDR2 LQKENI come from the germline V gene. Trimming removed 2 bases from V and 2 bases from J, with 13 bases in between. CDR3 loop: CASSPTTGKTGNTIYF. The CDR3 DNA reads as TGTGCCAGCTCACCAACTACAGGGAAAACTGGAAACACCATATATTTT.

V gene TRBV30 combines with J gene TRBJ1-2; D call uncertain. The germline CDR1 and CDR2 sequences are GTSNPN and SVGIG (reference sequence). Trimming took 3 bases from V and 3 from J, leaving 8 bases between them. This CDR3 spans 12 amino acids. The CDR3, as DNA: TGTGCCTGGAGAGACACCTACTATGGCTACACCTTC. It specifies CAWRDTYYGYTF.

The gene calls are TRBV7-3 and TRBJ2-1, with 11 bases lining up with TRBD2. J gave up 2 bases and V 5 bases, and 8 bases lay outside the gene matches. The CDR3 runs 17 residues. Germline V gene data show CDR1 as SGHTA and CDR2 as FQGTGA. CDR3: CASSRGTSGSPYNEQFF. In nucleotides, the CDR3 is TGTGCCAGCAGCCGAGGGACTAGCGGAAGCCCCTACAATGAGCAGTTCTTC.

The J gene is TRBJ1-3, the V gene TRBV30; D is perhaps TRBD1 (5 bases). CDR3 length equals 16 residues. Germline lookup yields CDR1 GTSNPN and CDR2 SVGIG (reference sequence). V was shortened by 1 base and J by 0 bases, with 13 bases between the two germline ends. As DNA, the CDR3 is TGTGCCTGGAGTGCCTCCACAGGAGTCTCTGGAAACACCATATATTTT. Encoded protein: CAWSASTGVSGNTIYF.

The chain recombines TRBV5-4 with TRBJ2-3; the match to TRBD2 covers 7 bases. The V gene's germline CDR1 is SGHNT and CDR2 YYREEE (reference sequence). The CDR3 sequence is 16 residues long. Trimming removed 4 bases from V and 0 bases from J; junction bases left unmatched: 8. The CDR3 nucleotides read TGTGCCAGCAGCCCTCAAGGCGGGGGTAGCACAGATACGCAGTATTTT. Amino acids: CASSPQGGGSTDTQYF.